Presented here are 7 T cell receptor beta chains from one specimen sequenced in a study of blood T cell repertoires in COVID-19. The table came from immunoSEQ multiplex PCR; TCRdb's copy has only in-frame clones and leaves some out. The sample carries 220,000 or so clones, 84% recorded once. Sequenced material: PBMCs or T cells enriched from blood (not recorded which). These receptors were collected from a woman aged 40 to 50 who had recovered from COVID-19.

The rearrangement links TRBV9 to TRBJ2-3, with TRBD2 identical over 7 bases. The CDR3 totals 14 residues. CDR1 and CDR2 (germline): SGDLS, YYNGEE. V lost 4 bases to trimming and J lost 6 bases; unmatched junction nucleotides: 8. CDR3 sequence: CASSPGLDLDTQYF. The CDR3 region has the DNA TGTGCCAGCAGCCCAGGACTAGATCTTGATACGCAGTATTTT.

V gene TRBV30 combines with J gene TRBJ1-4, with D unclear. The CDR3 is made up of 11 amino acids. V lost 2 bases, J lost 8 bases, and 6 bases lay in between. The germline gives CDR1 GTSNPN, CDR2 SVGIG (reference sequence). DNA for the CDR3: TGTGCCTGGAGTCCCGGGGAAAAACTGTTTTTT. This translates into CAWSPGEKLFF.

This sequence joins TRBV9 and TRBJ2-2, with 7 bases aligning to TRBD2. This CDR3 region has 16 residues. Germline V gene data show CDR1 as SGDLS and CDR2 as YYNGEE. V lost 0 bases and J lost 3; bases outside the gene matches: 5. The DNA of the CDR3 is TGTGCCAGCAGCGTAGGAGTGGGAGGGCACACCGGGGAGCTGTTTTTT. Encoded protein: CASSVGVGGHTGELFF.

The chain recombines TRBV6-6 with TRBJ1-1; 8 bases are shared with TRBD1. Trimming took 0 bases from V and 5 from J; bases not matched to a gene: 5. The germline gives CDR1 MNHNY, CDR2 SVGAGI (reference sequence). The CDR3 totals 15 residues. The CDR3 bases are TGTGCCAGCAGTTACTCCGACAGGGGCAAAACTGAAGCTTTCTTT. It yields the protein CASSYSDRGKTEAFF.

The J gene is TRBJ2-5, the V gene TRBV3-1 (or the pseudogene TRBV3-2), with a tentative D call TRBD1 (5 bases). V lost 7 bases and J lost 1, with 19 bases in between. Germline lookup yields CDR1 LGHDT and CDR2 YNNKEL (reference sequence). This CDR3 comprises 16 residues. CDR3 bases: TGTGCCAGCACCACAACGTTAGGGGCCCCCCAAGAGACCCAGTACTTC. Encoded protein: CASTTTLGAPQETQYF.

V and J are TRBV6-7 and TRBJ2-1; TRBD2 agrees at 7 bases. TRBV6-7 is given ORF status, its function remaining uncertain. CDR3 length: 16 amino acids. With 5 bases clipped from V and 2 bases from J, the junction kept 9 bases outside the gene matches. This CDR3 is CASSLSRTRPYNEQFF. For the CDR3, the DNA is TGTGCCAGCAGTCTTTCTAGGACTAGACCCTACAATGAGCAGTTCTTC.

V is TRBV5-6 and J is TRBJ1-1; a weak D match, TRBD1 (6 bases). Germline values: CDR1 SGHDT, CDR2 YYEEEE. Trimming removed 3 bases from V and 3 bases from J, with 12 bases in between. The CDR3 extends over 14 amino acids. CDR3: CASSSTGPYTEAFF. The DNA of the CDR3 is TGTGCCAGCAGCTCGACAGGCCCCTACACTGAAGCTTTCTTT. The full variable domain, completed using reference TRBV5-6 and TRBJ1-1, is DAGVTQSPTHLIKTRGQQVTLRCSPKSGHDTVSWYQQALGQGPQFIFQYYEEEERQRGNFPDRFSGHQFPNYSSELNVNALLLGDSALYLCASSSTGPYTEAFFGQGTRLTVV.